The clone carrying this T cell receptor (beta chain) was seen ten or more times. Its antigen is as yet unknown. The data derive from a study of regulatory T cells in long-lasting Graves disease. This CDR3 is built from 16 residues. The junction had 11 bases not matched to a gene; V was cut back by 5 bases and J by 1 base. Germline CDR1 is SGHTA and CDR2 is FQGTGA. Study-level points and caveats: Comparison showed that persistent patients shared more public clonotypes (roughly 2,700) than new patients (approximately 870).

Time point described: persistent/refractory GD, antithyroid drugs over 5 years with positive TRAb. PBMC-derived RNA was used for the TCR library. Researchers made TCR beta libraries by using iRepertoire HTBI primers and running Arm-PCR on CDR3 regions. MiXCR, run by TCRdb on the multiplex PCR reads, gives a single entry per CDR3 protein. The sample lists about 290,000 distinct CDR3 sequences, more than 20% occurring once. The rearrangement links TRBV7-3 to TRBJ2-7; TRBD2 agrees at 7 bases. Sequenced here: peripheral blood mononuclear cells (PBMCs), sampled when the disease was refractory, from a patient treated with antithyroid drugs. The sequence derives from a female donor with Graves disease. The CDR3 DNA is TGTGCCAGCAGCCCTCGAGGGAGGGGTGATTCCTACGAGCAGTACTTC. This translates into CASSPRGRGDSYEQYF.